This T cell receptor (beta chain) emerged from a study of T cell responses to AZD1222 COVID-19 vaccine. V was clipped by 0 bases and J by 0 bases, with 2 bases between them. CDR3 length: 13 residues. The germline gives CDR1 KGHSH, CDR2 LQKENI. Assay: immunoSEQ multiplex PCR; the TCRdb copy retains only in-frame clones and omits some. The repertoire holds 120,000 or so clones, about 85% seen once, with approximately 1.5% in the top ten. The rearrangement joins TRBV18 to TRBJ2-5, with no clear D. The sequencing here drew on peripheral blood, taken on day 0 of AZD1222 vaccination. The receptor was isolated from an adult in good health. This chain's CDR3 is CASSPPDQETQYF. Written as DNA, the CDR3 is TGTGCCAGCTCACCACCGGACCAAGAGACCCAGTACTTC.